This TCR beta chain derives from a study of CD8 T cells in ankylosing spondylitis. CDR3 length: 19 residues. The J segment lost 0 bases and the V segment lost 2 bases, leaving 12 bases of the junction unmatched. CDR1 is MNHNY, CDR2 SVGAGI, per germline (reference sequence). TCRdb reanalysed the 5' RACE reads using MiXCR and keeps one entry per CDR3 protein. The table lists about 24,000 distinct CDR3 sequences, around 13% of them singletons. Note on this clonotype: Antigen: not known.

Study outcomes and limitations: Significant enrichment of disease-linked clones was reported in matched ankylosing spondylitis synovial fluid. Typical of ankylosing spondylitis blood, it appeared, was a TCR beta motif of eight highly homologous variants.

The sequence came from a male donor with ankylosing spondylitis or in good health (not recorded which). The chain employs TRBV6-6 and TRBJ1-3; 8 nucleotides agree with TRBD1. The sample consisted of blood. The CDR3 loop reads CASSYAGQGRVISGNTIYF. The CDR3 region has the DNA TGTGCCAGCAGTTACGCAGGACAGGGCAGGGTAATCTCTGGAAACACCATATATTTT.